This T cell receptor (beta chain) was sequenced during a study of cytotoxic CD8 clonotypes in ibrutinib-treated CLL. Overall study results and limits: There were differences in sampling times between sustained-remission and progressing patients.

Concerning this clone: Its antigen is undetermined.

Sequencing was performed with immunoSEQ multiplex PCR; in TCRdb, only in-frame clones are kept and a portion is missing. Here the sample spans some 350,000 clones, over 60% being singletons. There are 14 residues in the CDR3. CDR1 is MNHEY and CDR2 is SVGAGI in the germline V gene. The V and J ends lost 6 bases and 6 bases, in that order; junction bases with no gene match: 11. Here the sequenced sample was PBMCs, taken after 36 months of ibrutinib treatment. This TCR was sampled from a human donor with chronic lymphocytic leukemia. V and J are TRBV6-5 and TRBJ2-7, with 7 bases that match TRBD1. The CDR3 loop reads CASRLDRAKGEQYF. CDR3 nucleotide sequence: TGTGCCAGCAGGCTCGACAGGGCCAAGGGCGAGCAGTACTTC.